Shown below are 31 T cell receptor beta chains from a single sample sequenced in a study of Ad26.COV2.S vaccination and SARS-CoV-2 variants (TCRdb year 2021). The library relied on the immunoSEQ multiplex PCR assay. Here the immuneACCESS table is served through TCRdb, limited to in-frame sequences with V and J called. Missing clones are a known gap in these copies; in checked studies unresolved V genes cover under half, and the rest lacks a known reason. This sample holds hundreds of thousands of clones; around nine tenths were observed only once. The top ten constitute 12% of the sample. According to the study, the label for this sample's treatment or condition signals: around 19 received Ad26.COV2.S at low or high dose, single or two shots; about 5 received placebo; per-sample allocation not given. Repertoires of vaccine and placebo recipients were sequenced from samples taken on day 63 after the first injection.

The material was peripheral blood, obtained in a trial of Ad26.COV2.S vaccine versus placebo. These TCRs come from a person aged 18 to 65 who received the Ad26.COV2.S COVID-19 vaccine or a placebo.

DNA of the CDR3: TGTGCCAGCAGCTTTGGTCCTAGCGGGAGTCCAGATACGCAGTATTTT. Translating it yields CASSFGPSGSPDTQYF. V usage is TRBV5-4 and J usage is TRBJ2-3; 10 nucleotides match TRBD2. CDR1 and CDR2 (germline): SGHNT, YYREEE (reference sequence). The CDR3 is made up of 16 amino acids. V trimming: 2 bases; J trimming: 4 bases; junction bases outside the gene matches: 7.

The chain has TRBV5-4 and TRBJ2-7; D is perhaps TRBD1 (5 bases). Trimming took off 2 bases at V and 4 bases at J, with 10 bases between the two ends. This CDR3 contains 13 residues. The germline CDR1 and CDR2 sequences are SGHNT and YYREEE (reference sequence). The CDR3 is CASSFQTDYEQYF. The CDR3 region has the DNA TGTGCCAGCAGCTTTCAGACAGATTACGAGCAGTACTTC.

V gene TRBV30 combines with J gene TRBJ2-5; D may be TRBD2 (6 bases). The CDR3 totals 14 residues. Germline CDR1 is GTSNPN and CDR2 is SVGIG (reference sequence). V was cut by 4 bases and J by 4 bases, with 16 bases left in between. The DNA of the CDR3 is TGTGCCTGGACCCCCCCGGAGGGCCGAGAGACCCAGTACTTC. Translated, it gives CAWTPPEGRETQYF. Looking up the rest from reference TRBV30 and TRBJ2-5 gives the full variable domain: SQTIHQWPATLVQPVGSPLSLECTVEGTSNPNLYWYRQAAGRGLQLLFYSVGIGQISSEVPQNLSASRPQDRQFILSSKKLLLSDSGFYLCAWTPPEGRETQYFGPGTRLLVL.

The V call is TRBV2, the J call TRBJ2-7; 9 nucleotides line up with TRBD1. CDR1 is SNHLY, CDR2 FYNNEI, per germline. The CDR3 runs 13 residues. The V segment lost 7 bases and the J segment 6 bases; nucleotides outside the gene matches: 7. The CDR3 DNA follows: TGTGCCAGCAATGGACAGGGGTCCGGCGAGCAGTACTTC. As protein: CASNGQGSGEQYF.

The chain recombines TRBV5-6 with TRBJ2-5; 8 nucleotides line up with TRBD2. Losses at the gene ends were 1 base for V and 5 bases for J; bases not matched to a gene: 10. The CDR3 is made up of 16 amino acids. Germline V lookup: CDR1 SGHDT, CDR2 YYEEEE. In DNA, the CDR3 is TGTGCCAGCAGCTTGATTTCGGGAGGGCCAGGGGAGACCCAGTACTTC. It codes for CASSLISGGPGETQYF.

In the case of this clone: The same CDR3 is also encoded by other DNA sequences in this sample. V and J are TRBV18 and TRBJ2-1; 13 nucleotides match TRBD2. CDR3 length: 16 residues. The germline V gene encodes CDR1 KGHSH and CDR2 LQKENI. J lost 4 bases, V lost 3 bases, and 3 bases had no gene match. In nucleotides, the CDR3 is TGTGCCAGCTCACCCCGGACTAGCGGGAGTTACAATGAGCAGTTCTTC. Protein product: CASSPRTSGSYNEQFF.

This clone was recorded a few times. This chain links TRBV19 with TRBJ2-7; D gene uncertain. Germline V gene sequence: CDR1 LNHDA, CDR2 SQIVND (reference sequence). With 6 bases removed from V and 3 bases from J, the gap between germline ends came to 12 bases. The CDR3 loop spans 13 amino acids. The CDR3 bases are TGTGCCAGTAGGCAGCAAGCCCACTACGAGCAGTACTTC. Amino acid sequence: CASRQQAHYEQYF.

This clone showed up just once. The J gene is TRBJ1-4, the V gene TRBV6-1; 7 bases align to TRBD1. Germline lookup yields CDR1 MNHNS and CDR2 SASEGT. The J segment lost 8 bases and the V segment lost 2 bases, leaving 8 bases of the junction unmatched. This CDR3 is 15 amino acids long. The CDR3 is CASSEQGGGKEKLFF. CDR3 DNA sequence: TGTGCCAGCAGTGAACAGGGAGGGGGCAAGGAAAAACTGTTTTTT.

In DNA, the CDR3 is TGTGCCAGCAGCTCTCGGGAGAGGGGAGATACGCAGTATTTT. Amino acids: CASSSRERGDTQYF. This chain uses TRBV3-1 (or the pseudogene TRBV3-2) with TRBJ2-3, with a possible D match to TRBD2 (6 bases). The CDR3 length is 14 residues. Germline lookup yields CDR1 LGHDT and CDR2 YNNKEL (reference sequence). Trimming removed 5 bases at V and 5 bases at J, with 14 bases between.

The chain carries TRBV13 and TRBJ1-1; D perhaps matches TRBD1 (6 bases). There are 16 residues in the CDR3. V was clipped by 5 bases and J by 0 bases, with 16 bases between them. CDR1 and CDR2 from the germline V gene are PRHDT and FYEKMQ (reference sequence). CDR3 DNA: TGTGCCAGCAGCCTAAACAGGGATGAGGTGAACACTGAAGCTTTCTTT. Translating it yields CASSLNRDEVNTEAFF. Full variable domain (missing parts from reference TRBV13 and TRBJ1-1): AAGVIQSPRHLIKEKRETATLKCYPIPRHDTVYWYQQGPGQDPQFLISFYEKMQSDKGSIPDRFSAQQFSDYHSELNMSSLELGDSALYFCASSLNRDEVNTEAFFGQGTRLTVV.

This chain uses TRBV4-3 with TRBJ1-5; weak D call: TRBD1 (5 bases). V was trimmed by 0 bases and J by 4 bases, leaving 7 bases between them. Germline values: CDR1 LGHNA, CDR2 YSLEER. This CDR3 contains 14 residues. The CDR3 sequence is CASSQDAGNQPQHF. The CDR3 nucleotides read TGCGCCAGCAGCCAAGATGCAGGGAATCAGCCCCAGCATTTT.

The V call is TRBV2, the J call TRBJ2-7; 8 nucleotides align to TRBD2. The junction had 6 bases not matched to a gene; V was cut back by 4 bases and J by 4 bases. Germline V gene data show CDR1 as SNHLY and CDR2 as FYNNEI. This CDR3 has 14 residues. As DNA, the CDR3 is TGTGCCAGCAGTGTTCTAGCGGGTTTATACGAGCAGTACTTC. This encodes CASSVLAGLYEQYF.

The V and J genes are TRBV10-3 and TRBJ2-5; maybe TRBD2 (5 bases). CDR1 and CDR2 (germline): ENHRY, SYGVKD. The length of the CDR3 is 14 residues. V shed 2 bases and J shed 5 bases, with 12 bases lying between them. Written as DNA, the CDR3 is TGTGCCATCAGTGAGCTGGGAGAATATGAGACCCAGTACTTC. It codes for CAISELGEYETQYF.

CDR3 amino acids: CASSLAGFSNQPQHF. For the CDR3, the DNA is TGCGCCAGCAGCTTGGCGGGGTTTAGCAATCAGCCCCAGCATTTT. The gene calls are TRBV5-1 and TRBJ1-5; D not certain. With 0 bases removed from V and 0 bases from J, the gap between germline ends came to 7 bases. The CDR3 runs 15 residues. Germline CDR1 and CDR2: SGHRS and YFSETQ.

V and J are TRBV5-1 and TRBJ2-1; D gene unclear. Germline CDR1 reads SGHRS; CDR2 reads YFSETQ. CDR3 length: 14 residues. Trimming took 4 bases from V and 0 from J, leaving 8 bases between them. The CDR3 region has the DNA TGCGCCAGCAGCACCGCTCCCTCCTACAATGAGCAGTTCTTC. This encodes CASSTAPSYNEQFF.

V is TRBV5-1 and J is TRBJ1-1, with a possible D match to TRBD1 (6 bases). This CDR3 has 16 amino acids. V lost 2 bases and J lost 2, with 16 bases in between. Germline V lookup: CDR1 SGHRS, CDR2 YFSETQ. CDR3 in DNA: TGCGCCAGCAGCTTCCTACAGGGTTGGGGTAACACTGAAGCTTTCTTT. Amino acids: CASSFLQGWGNTEAFF.

The rearrangement links TRBV9 to TRBJ2-7; the D is unclear. V shed 1 base and J shed 2 bases, with 13 bases lying between them. This CDR3 contains 15 residues. The germline V gene has CDR1 SGDLS and CDR2 YYNGEE. The CDR3 DNA sequence: TGTGCCAGCAGCGTACGTGCGGAGCCTACCTACGAGCAGTACTTC. Protein: CASSVRAEPTYEQYF.

This clone was observed a single time. The V gene is TRBV7-6, the J gene TRBJ2-3; tentative D call: TRBD2 (6 bases). The germline gives CDR1 SGHVS, CDR2 FNYEAQ. This CDR3 comprises 15 residues. The V end lost 2 bases, the J end lost 0 bases, and 9 bases lay between the germline ends. The CDR3 is CASSLRGASTDTQYF. The CDR3 DNA sequence: TGTGCCAGCAGCTTACGCGGGGCTAGCACAGATACGCAGTATTTT. Looking up the rest from reference TRBV7-6 and TRBJ2-3 gives the full variable domain: GAGVSQSPRYKVTKRGQDVALRCDPISGHVSLYWYRQALGQGPEFLTYFNYEAQQDKSGLPNDRFSAERPEGSISTLTIQRTEQRDSAMYRCASSLRGASTDTQYFGPGTRLTVL.

The chain employs TRBV9 and TRBJ1-6; perhaps TRBD1 as D (6 bases). Trimming left V 0 bases short and J 9 bases short, with 10 bases between. The CDR3 loop spans 14 amino acids. Germline V gene sequence: CDR1 SGDLS, CDR2 YYNGEE. The CDR3 coding sequence is TGTGCCAGCAGCGTAGGGGCAGGGGTTTCACCCCTCCACTTT. It is translated as CASSVGAGVSPLHF.

The CDR3 loop reads CSVGDVQSGANVLTF. Written as DNA, the CDR3 is TGCAGCGTTGGGGATGTTCAGTCTGGGGCCAACGTCCTGACTTTC. The rearrangement joins TRBV29-1 to TRBJ2-6, with D unclear. V was shortened by 4 bases and J by 1 base, with 11 bases between the two germline ends. In germline, CDR1 is SQVTM, CDR2 ANQGSEA. This CDR3 contains 15 residues.

This chain joins TRBV6-4 and TRBJ2-1; 7 bases agree with TRBD1. Per the germline V gene, CDR1 is MRHNA and CDR2 is SNTAGT. After removal of 3 bases from V and 2 bases from J, the junction contained 7 bases not matched to a gene. CDR3 size: 16 residues. Written as DNA, the CDR3 is TGTGCCAGCAGTGAGACAGGGAGTGGGGCCTACAATGAGCAGTTCTTC. Translating it yields CASSETGSGAYNEQFF.

V and J are TRBV29-1 and TRBJ1-1; no clear D. This CDR3 has 12 residues. Germline CDR1 SQVTM, CDR2 ANQGSEA. V was clipped by 4 bases and J by 1 base, with 7 bases between them. The CDR3 region is CSVGVGNTEAFF. Here the CDR3 DNA reads TGCAGCGTTGGTGTCGGGAACACTGAAGCTTTCTTT.

J is TRBJ1-4 and V is TRBV18; D possibly corresponds to TRBD1 (5 bases). CDR3 length: 15 residues. Trimming shortened V by 3 bases and J by 4 bases, and 12 bases separated the two germline ends. Per germline, CDR1 KGHSH and CDR2 LQKENI. DNA for the CDR3: TGTGCCAGCTCACCGGGATCGGGGGATAATGAAAAACTGTTTTTT. It specifies CASSPGSGDNEKLFF.

This chain connects TRBV4-2 to TRBJ2-7, with D unresolved. Germline-derived CDR1 and CDR2 are LGHNA and YNFKEQ. Deletions cut 3 bases from V and 2 bases from J, with 11 bases between. The CDR3 has 14 residues. Written as DNA, the CDR3 is TGTGCCAGCAGCCAGGAACCTAGGGCCTACGAGCAGTACTTC. Translation: CASSQEPRAYEQYF.

The rearrangement uses TRBV15 and TRBJ2-1, with D possibly TRBD2 on 5 matching bases. Trimming took 3 bases from V and 1 from J, leaving 19 bases between them. Looked up from germline, CDR1 is LNHNV and CDR2 is YYDKDF (reference sequence). CDR3 size: 18 residues. Here the CDR3 DNA reads TGTGCCACCAGCAGCACAAATTCACTAGTGGCTTCCTACAATGAGCAGTTCTTC. Translating it yields CATSSTNSLVASYNEQFF.

The chain has TRBV5-1 and TRBJ2-1, with 8 positions matching TRBD2. Germline V lookup: CDR1 SGHRS, CDR2 YFSETQ. The CDR3 is made up of 17 amino acids. Unmatched junction bases numbered 10, after V lost 5 bases and J lost 0 bases. CDR3 amino acids: CASSHGRGRSSYNEQFF. DNA of the CDR3: TGCGCCAGCAGTCACGGGAGGGGACGGAGCTCCTACAATGAGCAGTTCTTC. The entire variable domain, with the rest obtained from reference TRBV5-1 and TRBJ2-1, is as follows: KAGVTQTPRYLIKTRGQQVTLSCSPISGHRSVSWYQQTPGQGLQFLFEYFSETQRNKGNFPGRFSGRQFSNSRSEMNVSTLELGDSALYLCASSHGRGRSSYNEQFFGPGTRLTVL.

The chain joins TRBV18 to TRBJ2-5; 10 bases fit TRBD2. Trimming cost V 0 bases and J 3 bases; bases outside gene matches: 4. Germline V gene lookup returns CDR1 KGHSH and CDR2 LQKENI. CDR3 length: 16 amino acids. CDR3 nucleotide sequence: TGTGCCAGCTCACCACCGCGGACTAGCGGCGAAGAGACCCAGTACTTC. Protein: CASSPPRTSGEETQYF.

The rearrangement uses TRBV2 and TRBJ2-3; D not resolved. Trimming shortened V by 7 bases and J by 9 bases, and 14 bases separated the two germline ends. The CDR3 totals 12 residues. Germline-derived CDR1 and CDR2 are SNHLY and FYNNEI. CDR3 bases: TGTGCCAGCACCCCGGACCCCTCCACGCAGTATTTT. Protein: CASTPDPSTQYF.

V and J are TRBV7-2 and TRBJ2-3, with 11 bases lining up with TRBD2. CDR3 length equals 19 residues. CDR1 SGHTA and CDR2 FQGNSA come from the germline V gene. V gave up 1 base and J gave up 6 bases; unmatched junction bases: 15. The CDR3 coding sequence is TGTGCCAGCAGCTTAGTGGTAGCGGGAGGGTCTCGACTGCTGGATACGCAGTATTTT. Amino acids: CASSLVVAGGSRLLDTQYF.

This clone appeared a single time. V and J are TRBV6-2 or TRBV6-3 and TRBJ2-5; possible D gene TRBD2, 6 bases. CDR1 is MNHEY, CDR2 SVGEGT, per germline. V was shortened by 5 bases and J by 1 base, with 20 bases between the two germline ends. The CDR3 runs 17 residues. Written as DNA, the CDR3 is TGTGCCAGCAGTCAAAAAAGGGAGTTGGGGGGCCAAGAGACCCAGTACTTC. Translation gives CASSQKRELGGQETQYF.

The chain recombines TRBV15 with TRBJ1-2; tentatively, D is TRBD1 (5 bases). The CDR3 contains 16 residues. V lost 1 base to trimming and J lost 2 bases, with 14 bases between them. Germline V gene data show CDR1 as LNHNV and CDR2 as YYDKDF (reference sequence). The chain's CDR3 is CATSRVSGVGNYGYTF. For the CDR3, the DNA is TGTGCCACCAGCAGAGTGTCGGGGGTTGGGAACTATGGCTACACCTTC. Combining the CDR3 with reference TRBV15 and TRBJ1-2 gives the whole variable domain DAMVIQNPRYQVTQFGKPVTLSCSQTLNHNVMYWYQQKSSQAPKLLFHYYDKDFNNEADTPDNFQSRRPNTSFCFLDIRSPGLGDTAMYLCATSRVSGVGNYGYTFGSGTRLTVV.